This T cell receptor (beta chain) was sequenced during a study of blood T cell repertoires in COVID-19. In the source study's methods: Nucleated cell number was recorded as an estimate derived from reference gene primer amplification. The data were produced by immunoSEQ multiplex PCR, yet TCRdb's version contains in-frame clones alone and is incomplete. The D gene and trimming were derived from the DNA, and the V and J assignments and clone size from that table. Of just under 300,000 clones in the sample, approximately 86% are singletons; the top ten hold over 1%. Germline CDR1 SGHRS, CDR2 YFSETQ. The CDR3 contains 14 residues. Between the trimmed V and J ends, which lost 0 bases and 1 base, there was a span of 8 bases.

This receptor was taken from an older man with acute or convalescent COVID-19. This chain joins TRBV5-1 and TRBJ2-7; tentative D call: TRBD2 (5 bases). Material for sequencing was peripheral blood. In DNA, the CDR3 is TGCGCCAGCAGCTTGGGGGTAGCGTCCTACGAGCAGTACTTC. Translating it yields CASSLGVASYEQYF.